This T cell receptor beta chain was captured by sequencing in a study of shared clonotypes between healthy human individuals. Study results and caveats: Some clonotypes were shared by all four sorted-subset donors, while others were not shared. The non-shared ones had lower generation probabilities than the shared ones. Generally, naive subsets came out with larger estimated richness than memory subsets.

Points on this clone: Its target is not known. The same CDR3 can be traced to other DNA sequences in this sample.

The germline gives CDR1 LNHNV, CDR2 YYDKDF (reference sequence). This CDR3 is built from 13 residues. Trimming took off 1 base at V and 2 bases at J, with 4 bases between the two ends. Negatively enriched CD4+ T cells were divided by CD45RA into naive and memory. Clones were sequenced by immunoSEQ multiplex PCR, and TCRdb holds only the in-frame ones, with some missing. The sample includes approximately 1.4 million clones, 98% seen only once; the top ten take approximately 0.45%. Sequencing was carried out using naive CD4+ T cells sorted from blood. The subset here: CD45RA+ positively selected. The chain recombines TRBV15 with TRBJ2-3; unclear D gene. The clonotype originates from a man younger than 45 in good health. The CDR3 DNA follows: TGTGCCACCAGCAGAGCTCCCACAGATACGCAGTATTTT. This codes for CATSRAPTDTQYF.